This T cell receptor beta chain was captured by sequencing in a study of T cells after posttransplantation cyclophosphamide. Whole-study results and caveats: Recipient CMV seropositivity and CMV reactivation strongly tracked TRB clonality.

Repertoires were generated with immunoSEQ multiplex PCR, while TCRdb's copy carries only in-frame clones and drops some. This sample comprises approximately 15,000 clones, none seen once only. Cyclophosphamide on days +3 and +4 followed busulfan-fludarabine conditioning and a marrow graft. This clone was observed at least ten times. What it binds is unknown. The sequences come from PBMCs, collected around 1,100 days after allogeneic stem cell transplant with posttransplant cyclophosphamide. The TCR comes from a female patient aged 40 to 50 who received an allogeneic stem cell transplant from a related donor, was CMV-positive, and had no GVHD. Some of the T cells may derive from the graft donor.

This CDR3 is CASGREGVNSPLHF. The CDR3 nucleotides are TGCGCCAGCGGCCGGGAGGGGGTGAATTCACCCCTCCACTTT. The chain uses TRBV5-1 and TRBJ1-6, with D perhaps TRBD1 (6 bases). V dropped 7 bases and J dropped 7 bases, with 15 bases sitting between them. Germline CDR1 SGHRS, CDR2 YFSETQ. The CDR3 consists of 14 residues.